The entry that follows covers one TCR beta chain sequence. What it binds is unknown. The junction departs from the called germline gene at one end, perhaps through a read error. Germline CDR1 reads SSHAT; CDR2 reads FNYEAQ (reference sequence). CDR3 size: 14 residues. The data are from a study of shared clonotypes between healthy human individuals. Turning to the study itself: Three plates were used per donor for CD4 naive, three for CD4 memory, two for CD8 naive and one for CD8 memory. The study's findings and limits: Estimated richness was generally greater in naive than memory subsets.

This table comes from immunoSEQ multiplex PCR, and its TCRdb copy is limited to in-frame clones, with some not included. Of more than 200,000 clones listed, 65% are singletons. The sequence was obtained from a man aged 30 to 45 in good health. The sample comprised memory CD4+ T cells sorted from blood. Subset noted: CD45RA-negative fraction. The V and J genes are TRBV7-7 and TRBJ2-1, with 11 bases aligning to TRBD1. CDR3 sequence (DNA): TGTGCTAGCAGCTTAGGGACAGGGGGCAATGAGCAGTTCTTC. This encodes CASSLGTGGNEQFF.